The next 8 T cell receptor beta chains were all read from a single sample in a study of beta chain features in type 1 diabetes. General study findings and limits: Type 1 diabetes patients had TCRB CDR3s that were shorter (moderately but significantly so) in all four CD4+ subsets.

Their target antigens are unknown. Sequencing targeted expressed TCRB transcripts, as all isolated RNA had been reverse transcribed. Repertoires were generated with immunoSEQ multiplex PCR, while TCRdb's copy carries only in-frame clones and drops some. The top ten clones hold 0.03% to 0.04% of a sample with some 660,000 clones, about 14% of them seen once. The sequenced sample consisted of naive CD4+ T cells from blood. These receptors came from a man younger than 35 with type 1 diabetes.

The chain joins TRBV14 to TRBJ1-2, with TRBD1 matching over 8 bases. Germline V gene sequence: CDR1 SGHDN, CDR2 FVKESK. Trimming took 5 bases from V and 4 from J; bases not matched to a gene: 6. This CDR3 spans 14 amino acids. The CDR3 spells CASSDQGASYGYTF. The CDR3, as DNA: TGTGCCAGCAGCGATCAGGGGGCGAGCTATGGCTACACCTTC.

The table lists this clone with a few counts. This chain joins TRBV25-1 and TRBJ1-5; D remains unclear. Germline lookup yields CDR1 MGHDK and CDR2 SYGVNS. The CDR3 has 16 residues. Between the trimmed V and J ends, which lost 4 bases and 2 bases, there was a span of 15 bases. This CDR3 is CASSGGGPWGNQPQHF. The CDR3 DNA reads as TGTGCCAGCAGTGGGGGAGGTCCTTGGGGCAATCAGCCCCAGCATTTT.

This clone was observed a handful of times. The chain is built from TRBV7-2 and TRBJ2-1; D is ambiguous. The CDR3 runs to 13 residues. Trimming stripped 4 bases from V and 0 bases from J, with 4 bases between. Germline-derived CDR1 and CDR2 are SGHTA and FQGNSA. DNA of the CDR3: TGTGCCAGCAGCTCGGACTCCTACAATGAGCAGTTCTTC. It is translated as CASSSDSYNEQFF.

The rearrangement links TRBV28 to TRBJ2-7; D is unclear. Trimming pared 7 bases from V and 3 bases from J, leaving 10 bases between. In germline, CDR1 is MDHEN, CDR2 SYDVKM. The CDR3 runs 12 residues. This chain's CDR3 is CASTSRRYEQYF. The DNA for the CDR3 is TGTGCCAGCACCAGTCGTCGCTACGAGCAGTACTTC.

This clone was found a few times. The chain joins TRBV7-9 to TRBJ2-2; D gene unclear. V shed 4 bases and J shed 5 bases, with 8 bases lying between them. The CDR3 is 13 amino acids. Germline V gene data show CDR1 as SEHNR and CDR2 as FQNEAQ (reference sequence). CDR3 amino acids: CASSWIETGELFF. CDR3 DNA: TGTGCCAGCAGCTGGATCGAGACCGGGGAGCTGTTTTTT.

This clone came up a few times. The chain is built from TRBV30 and TRBJ1-5; D call uncertain. The V end lost 3 bases, the J end lost 5 bases, and 17 bases lay between the germline ends. CDR3 size: 15 residues. The germline V gene has CDR1 GTSNPN and CDR2 SVGIG (reference sequence). The CDR3 nucleotides are TGTGCCTGGAGCCCCGGTCAGGCGGCCGATCAGCCCCAGCATTTT. This codes for CAWSPGQAADQPQHF.

Only a few counts were recorded for this clone. The chain has TRBV6-5 and TRBJ1-2; maybe TRBD1 (6 bases). Germline V lookup: CDR1 MNHEY, CDR2 SVGAGI. CDR3 length: 14 amino acids. Trimming removed 9 bases at V and 3 bases at J, with 17 bases between. In nucleotides, the CDR3 is TGTGCCAGTGCCACAGGGACTCGGGACTATGGCTACACCTTC. Residues: CASATGTRDYGYTF.

This chain joins TRBV6-5 and TRBJ2-3; possibly TRBD2 for D (5 bases). The CDR3 is 13 residues long. V lost 4 bases, J lost 4 bases, and 9 bases lay in between. The V gene's germline CDR1 is MNHEY and CDR2 SVGAGI. CDR3 sequence: CASSLRVPDTQYF. CDR3 sequence (DNA): TGTGCCAGCAGTTTGAGGGTTCCAGATACGCAGTATTTT.